This T cell receptor beta chain was sequenced in a study of metastatic and nonmetastatic thyroid tumors. Study in general: Across peripheral blood and tumor or nodule tissue samples taken from malignant and benign thyroid patients, the repertoires were compared with one another.

This clone rates as medium-sized. Its matching antigen is unknown. Not a single patient had been given any form of treatment at any point before undergoing thyroid surgery. TCRdb re-clonotyped the PCR reads via MiXCR. The data contain around 23,000 clones, roughly 24% of them seen just once; the ten biggest clones take up about a sixth. CDR3 length: 16 residues. With 2 bases removed from V and 1 base from J, the gap between germline ends came to 11 bases. The V gene's germline CDR1 is SGHTA and CDR2 FQGNSA. Study findings and constraints: A significant increase in TCR beta diversity was reportedly seen in malignant thyroid tumors relative to benign nodules, in blood and tumor.

V is TRBV7-2 and J is TRBJ2-2; D is possibly TRBD2 (6 bases). The receptor's source is a male donor with papillary thyroid cancer or a benign thyroid nodule (not recorded which). Some clones in this sample may be carry-over from other donors' samples. The sequenced sample was blood. The CDR3 loop is CASSLSGTRNTGELFF. The CDR3 region has the DNA TGTGCCAGCAGCTTATCCGGGACTCGGAACACCGGGGAGCTGTTTTTT.